This entry lists 21 T cell receptor beta chains sequenced from one sample in a study of T cell repertoires in cytomegalovirus infection. One entry per CDR3 protein results from TCRdb running MiXCR on the reads. Of approximately 290,000 distinct CDR3 sequences detected, roughly 24% appear once; the ten largest clones hold approximately 15%. Sequenced sample: PBMCs. These receptors came from a human donor in good health (CMV status not recorded). Some clones in this sample may be carry-over from other donors' samples.

A single count supports this clonotype. This may come from a read error, since a much larger clone is one base off. This chain joins TRBV6-6 and TRBJ1-2; 8 positions agree with TRBD1. CDR3 size: 16 residues. With V trimmed by 2 bases and J by 6 bases, 11 bases remained unmatched. Germline CDR1 is MNHNY and CDR2 is SVGAGI (reference sequence). The CDR3 DNA sequence: TGTGCCAGCAGTTACATTCGCACAGGGGGGAGCCATGGCTACACCTTC. Translating it yields CASSYIRTGGSHGYTF.

The rearrangement links TRBV6-8 to TRBJ2-7; maybe TRBD2 (6 bases). Germline loops: CDR1 MNHGY, CDR2 SAAAGT. The CDR3 runs 14 residues. The V end was cut by 4 bases, the J end by 3 bases, with 13 bases between. CDR3 nucleotides: TGTGCCAGCAGTTTCGGGGCTAGCGTCTACGAGCAGTACTTC. It specifies CASSFGASVYEQYF.

V is TRBV2 and J is TRBJ2-7; TRBD1 aligns across 7 bases. CDR3 length equals 14 residues. V trimming: 7 bases; J trimming: 4 bases; junction bases outside the gene matches: 10. Germline CDR1 reads SNHLY; CDR2 reads FYNNEI. DNA of the CDR3: TGTGCCAGCACCCAGGGGGAGCCGTCTTACGAGCAGTACTTC. This encodes CASTQGEPSYEQYF.

V is TRBV6-5 and J is TRBJ2-1; TRBD1 matches at 12 bases. The CDR3 is made up of 15 amino acids. Germline-derived CDR1 and CDR2 are MNHEY and SVGAGI. V lost 5 bases and J lost 10; bases outside the gene matches: 9. The CDR3 spells CASSTPGQGAYEQFF. The DNA of the CDR3 is TGTGCCAGCAGTACCCCGGGACAGGGGGCCTACGAGCAGTTCTTC.

The chain joins TRBV28 to TRBJ2-5; 8 bases are shared with TRBD2. There are 15 residues in the CDR3. Germline V gene sequence: CDR1 MDHEN, CDR2 SYDVKM. V was pared by 11 bases and J by 1 base, with 12 bases of the junction left unmatched. The CDR3 DNA follows: TGTGCCGGGGCTCGGGCGGGGGGACCCCAAGAGACCCAGTACTTC. It translates to CAGARAGGPQETQYF. Supplemented by reference TRBV28 and TRBJ2-5, the full variable domain reads DVKVTQSSRYLVKRTGEKVFLECVQDMDHENMFWYRQDPGLGLRLIYFSYDVKMKEKGDIPEGYSVSREKKERFSLILESASTNQTSMYLCAGARAGGPQETQYFGPGTRLLVL.

The table lists this clonotype with a few counts. This chain links TRBV5-4 with TRBJ2-2; TRBD1 or TRBD2 may be the D gene (6 bases each). CDR3 size: 16 residues. From germline, CDR1 is SGHNT and CDR2 YYREEE (reference sequence). The V gene lost 4 bases and the J gene lost 1 base, with 14 bases spanning the gap. The CDR3 DNA sequence: TGTGCCAGCAGCCCTGCGGGACAAAGGAACACCGGGGAGCTGTTTTTT. Residues: CASSPAGQRNTGELFF.

The CDR3 is CASSSGRGLERISPLHF. The DNA for the CDR3 is TGCGCCAGCAGCTCCGGTAGAGGTCTGGAACGGATTTCACCCCTCCACTTT. This chain uses TRBV5-1 with TRBJ1-6; no clear D gene. The germline V gene has CDR1 SGHRS and CDR2 YFSETQ. The V end lost 3 bases, the J end lost 9 bases, and 22 bases lay between the germline ends. This CDR3 spans 17 amino acids.

This chain uses TRBV12-3 or TRBV12-4 with TRBJ2-7; 7 nucleotides line up with TRBD1. With 4 bases clipped from V and 9 bases from J, the junction kept 6 bases outside the gene matches. The CDR3 is made up of 12 amino acids. As DNA, the CDR3 is TGTGCCAGCAGTTCAAAGACAGGGAGGCAGTACTTC. Translated, it gives CASSSKTGRQYF.

This clonotype was detected only a few times. This sequence joins TRBV4-3 and TRBJ2-5; TRBD2 matches at 13 bases. This CDR3 has 18 amino acids. V dropped 3 bases and J dropped 5; count of bases not matched to a gene: 12. CDR1 and CDR2 from the germline V gene are LGHNA and YSLEER. The CDR3 DNA follows: TGCGCCAGCAGCCAGATGCTGATAGGACTAGCGGGAGAGGAGACCCAGTACTTC. It codes for CASSQMLIGLAGEETQYF.

This clonotype was seen a handful of times. The V and J genes are TRBV12-3 or TRBV12-4 and TRBJ1-1, with D perhaps matching TRBD1 (6 bases). The CDR3 runs to 13 residues. Trimming cost V 3 bases and J 5 bases, with 10 bases left between them. For the CDR3, the DNA is TGTGCCAGCAGTTTGGGGGGCCAGACTGAAGCTTTCTTT. Its protein product is CASSLGGQTEAFF.

In this sample, this clonotype turned up many times. The chain employs TRBV10-3 and TRBJ2-1, with a tentative D call TRBD1 (5 bases). Trimming took 3 bases from V and 5 from J, leaving 14 bases between them. CDR1 is ENHRY and CDR2 is SYGVKD in the germline V gene. The CDR3 has 15 residues. The CDR3 nucleotides read TGTGCCATCAGTGATCGGGTCAGGGTCAACAATGAGCAGTTCTTC. It encodes CAISDRVRVNNEQFF.

V gene TRBV29-1 combines with J gene TRBJ1-2; a weak D match, TRBD1 (5 bases). Trimming left V 4 bases short and J 8 bases short, with 14 bases between. Per the germline V gene, CDR1 is SQVTM and CDR2 is ANQGSEA. This CDR3 region has 12 residues. CDR3 DNA: TGCAGCGTTGGGGACGGTCGCTCGGGCTACACCTTC. It specifies CSVGDGRSGYTF.

This clonotype was observed at least ten times. The rearrangement uses TRBV7-8 and TRBJ1-1; D ambiguous. The V end lost 1 base, the J end lost 0 bases, and 9 bases lay between the germline ends. Germline CDR1 SGHVS, CDR2 FQNEAQ. This CDR3 has 15 residues. The CDR3: CASSLVVAMNTEAFF. The CDR3, as DNA: TGTGCCAGCAGCTTAGTAGTGGCTATGAACACTGAAGCTTTCTTT.

This clonotype was seen a handful of times. This chain uses TRBV6-2 or TRBV6-3 with TRBJ1-2; D is possibly TRBD1 (5 bases). V was trimmed by 4 bases and J by 4 bases, leaving 13 bases between them. CDR1 MNHEY and CDR2 SVGEGT come from the germline V gene. The CDR3 extends over 14 amino acids. The CDR3 loop is CASSSQGLSYGYTF. In DNA, the CDR3 is TGTGCCAGCAGTTCCCAGGGACTTTCCTATGGCTACACCTTC.

The chain couples TRBV7-6 to TRBJ2-5; TRBD1 matches 7 bases. Germline V gene lookup returns CDR1 SGHVS and CDR2 FNYEAQ. The CDR3 is 14 amino acids. V shed 6 bases, J shed 7 bases, and the junction held 11 bases outside the gene matches. The CDR3 DNA reads as TGTGCCAGCAGTGCACAGGGGCCTCTCGGGACCCAGTACTTC. This gives the protein CASSAQGPLGTQYF.

The J gene is TRBJ2-7, the V gene TRBV10-3; 9 positions match TRBD1. CDR1 is ENHRY and CDR2 is SYGVKD in the germline V gene. V lost 6 bases to trimming and J lost 4 bases; unmatched junction nucleotides: 13. The CDR3 runs to 16 residues. The CDR3 DNA sequence: TGTGCCATCAGCCTCCAGACTACAGGGGGCCAATACGAGCAGTACTTC. Residues: CAISLQTTGGQYEQYF.

The sample holds one count of this clonotype. V and J are TRBV5-1 and TRBJ1-2, with unresolved D. This CDR3 has 13 amino acids. The V gene's germline CDR1 is SGHRS and CDR2 YFSETQ. Trimming removed 0 bases at V and 6 bases at J, with 9 bases between. The CDR3 here is CASSLVGGNGYTF. The CDR3 DNA sequence: TGCGCCAGCAGCTTGGTCGGTGGGAATGGCTACACCTTC. Complete variable domain (other parts from reference TRBV5-1 and TRBJ1-2): KAGVTQTPRYLIKTRGQQVTLSCSPISGHRSVSWYQQTPGQGLQFLFEYFSETQRNKGNFPGRFSGRQFSNSRSEMNVSTLELGDSALYLCASSLVGGNGYTFGSGTRLTVV.

This clonotype was counted between two and nine times. The chain uses TRBV14 and TRBJ1-2; D not resolved. The length of the CDR3 is 14 residues. V lost 0 bases, J lost 8 bases, and 13 bases lay in between. Germline CDR1 is SGHDN and CDR2 is FVKESK. The CDR3 spells CASSQDRRNGGYTF. The CDR3 DNA is TGTGCCAGCAGCCAAGATCGGCGGAACGGCGGCTACACCTTC. The full variable domain, in which reference TRBV14 and TRBJ1-2 provide the parts outside the CDR3, is EAGVTQFPSHSVIEKGQTVTLRCDPISGHDNLYWYRRVMGKEIKFLLHFVKESKQDESGMPNNRFLAERTGGTYSTLKVQPAELEDSGVYFCASSQDRRNGGYTFGSGTRLTVV.

This clonotype has only a few counts. V usage is TRBV10-3 and J usage is TRBJ1-6; 9 bases fit TRBD1. The V gene's germline CDR1 is ENHRY and CDR2 SYGVKD. V lost 5 bases, J lost 8 bases, and 4 bases stayed unmatched. The length of the CDR3 is 14 residues. The CDR3 nucleotides read TGTGCCATCAGTCCGGGACAGGGTGATTCACCCCTCCACTTT. Protein: CAISPGQGDSPLHF.

There are a few counts of this clonotype. The V gene is TRBV20-1, the J gene TRBJ2-5, with 7 nucleotides matching TRBD1. The CDR3 is 12 amino acids. Germline V gives CDR1 DFQATT, CDR2 SNEGSKA (reference sequence). In DNA form, the CDR3 reads TGCAGCGGTGACAGGGCTCGCGAGACCCAGTACTTC. Protein sequence: CSGDRARETQYF.

The rearrangement links TRBV5-6 to TRBJ1-1; tentative D call: TRBD1 (5 bases). Trimming left V 2 bases short and J 1 base short, with 9 bases between. This CDR3 is 14 amino acids long. Per the germline V gene, CDR1 is SGHDT and CDR2 is YYEEEE. This CDR3 reads CASSFLDKNTEAFF. For the CDR3, the DNA is TGTGCCAGCAGCTTCCTGGACAAGAACACTGAAGCTTTCTTT.